The 8 T cell receptor beta chains presented below share a single source sample, sequenced in a study of cytomegalovirus exposure and HLA in healthy donors (dated by TCRdb to about 2017). The method behind the library was the immunoSEQ multiplex PCR assay. For the multiplex PCR, a mixture combining 60 forward primers for TCR Vbeta segments and 13 reverse primers for TCR Jbeta segments was used. TCRdb took this table from immuneACCESS and kept in-frame rearrangements with V and J called. Such tables lack part of the clones; where checked against another copy, unresolved V genes explain under half of the gap, and the rest is unexplained. In this sample the table shows some 140,000 clones, around 73% of which occur a single time. 1.3% of the sample is held by the ten biggest clonotypes. The source material was PBMCs. These receptor sequences come from a woman in her thirties or forties in good health and CMV-seronegative.

V is TRBV5-1 and J is TRBJ2-5; 11 bases agree with TRBD1. With V trimmed by 4 bases and J by 1 base, 6 bases remained unmatched. Germline V CDR1 and CDR2: SGHRS, YFSETQ. The CDR3 spans 16 residues. CDR3 in DNA: TGCGCCAGCAGCAAGGCCGGGACAGGGGGCCAAGAGACCCAGTACTTC. Amino acids: CASSKAGTGGQETQYF.

This chain connects TRBV7-9 to TRBJ1-1, with D unresolved. Deletions cut 10 bases from V and 4 bases from J, with 13 bases between. The germline CDR1 and CDR2 sequences are SEHNR and FQNEAQ (reference sequence). This CDR3 has 12 amino acids. Here the CDR3 DNA reads TGTGCCACCGCTGGGGAGGGCACTGAAGCTTTCTTT. Its translation: CATAGEGTEAFF.

On this clone itself: The same CDR3 arises from other DNA sequences in this sample as well. The chain carries TRBV5-1 and TRBJ2-2; TRBD1 agrees at 7 bases. V was clipped by 0 bases and J by 3 bases; unmatched bases: 2. CDR3 size: 15 residues. CDR1 and CDR2 (germline): SGHRS, YFSETQ. For the CDR3, the DNA is TGCGCCAGCAGCTTGGACAGGGGCGACACCGGGGAGCTGTTTTTT. Encoded protein: CASSLDRGDTGELFF.

Notes on this clone: Distinct nucleotide sequences in the sample also encode this CDR3. V and J are TRBV9 and TRBJ1-1; D ambiguous. Germline V gene data show CDR1 as SGDLS and CDR2 as YYNGEE. The CDR3 has 14 residues. The ends were cut back, 0 bases at V and 1 base at J, with 7 bases in the middle. The CDR3 nucleotides read TGTGCCAGCAGCGTAGGGGCCGGGAACACTGAAGCTTTCTTT. It encodes CASSVGAGNTEAFF.

This clone was found a few times. The chain joins TRBV6-1 to TRBJ1-5, with D perhaps matching TRBD1 (5 bases). The germline V and J ends were trimmed by 0 bases and 4 bases, with 7 bases remaining between them. Germline V gives CDR1 MNHNS, CDR2 SASEGT. This CDR3 is built from 14 residues. The CDR3 loop reads CASSEAPGNQPQHF. DNA of the CDR3: TGTGCCAGCAGTGAAGCGCCAGGGAATCAGCCCCAGCATTTT.

The rearrangement links TRBV7-9 to TRBJ1-1; D is uncertain. The length of the CDR3 is 12 residues. The V gene's germline CDR1 is SEHNR and CDR2 FQNEAQ (reference sequence). V lost 5 bases and J 3 bases, leaving 7 bases between the germline ends. This CDR3 reads CASSGRDTEAFF. The CDR3 DNA follows: TGTGCCAGCAGCGGGAGAGACACTGAAGCTTTCTTT.

The chain employs TRBV27 and TRBJ1-5; the D is unclear. The V and J ends lost 0 bases and 4 bases respectively, with 7 bases between them. This CDR3 has 14 amino acids. The germline CDR1 and CDR2 sequences are MNHEY and SMNVEV (reference sequence). The CDR3 DNA is TGTGCCAGCAGTTTATCAGACGGGAATCAGCCCCAGCATTTT. Amino acids: CASSLSDGNQPQHF.

This clone has just one count. The genes are TRBV2 and TRBJ2-7; D might be TRBD1 (6 bases). With 10 bases removed from V and 5 bases from J, the gap between germline ends came to 18 bases. Germline CDR1 and CDR2: SNHLY and FYNNEI. The CDR3 covers 13 residues. CDR3 amino acids: CAIPGAGDHEQYF. The CDR3 DNA reads as TGTGCCATCCCTGGCGCAGGGGACCACGAGCAGTACTTC.